The 5 T cell receptor beta chains presented below share a single source sample, sequenced in a study of cytomegalovirus exposure and HLA in healthy donors. The protocol was immunoSEQ multiplex PCR, while the TCRdb copy is restricted to in-frame clones and leaves out a portion. The sample shows about 110,000 clones, approximately 87% of them seen only once. The sequenced material came from PBMCs. These receptors were collected from a woman aged 25 to 39 in good health and CMV-seropositive.

The chain combines TRBV6-5 with TRBJ2-2, with a weak D call TRBD2 (5 bases). V was pared by 0 bases and J by 1 base, with 6 bases between. This CDR3 spans 15 amino acids. The germline CDR1 and CDR2 sequences are MNHEY and SVGAGI. CDR3 in amino acids: CASSYSRENTGELFF. The CDR3 DNA follows: TGTGCCAGCAGTTACTCGAGGGAGAACACCGGGGAGCTGTTTTTT.

The V call is TRBV14, the J call TRBJ1-1, with D unresolved. Trimming took off 0 bases at V and 5 bases at J, with 16 bases between the two ends. This CDR3 spans 16 amino acids. The V gene's germline CDR1 is SGHDN and CDR2 FVKESK. Written as DNA, the CDR3 is TGTGCCAGCAGCCAAGATCTTCTTTCGACGGGGACTGAAGCTTTCTTT. Its protein product is CASSQDLLSTGTEAFF. Drawing the rest from reference TRBV14 and TRBJ1-1, the complete variable domain is EAGVTQFPSHSVIEKGQTVTLRCDPISGHDNLYWYRRVMGKEIKFLLHFVKESKQDESGMPNNRFLAERTGGTYSTLKVQPAELEDSGVYFCASSQDLLSTGTEAFFGQGTRLTVV.

The chain has TRBV7-9 and TRBJ2-3; 8 nucleotides match TRBD1. Germline V lookup: CDR1 SEHNR, CDR2 FQNEAQ (reference sequence). CDR3 size: 14 residues. CDR3 protein: CACDRGFNTDTQYF. For the CDR3, the DNA is TGTGCGTGCGACAGGGGTTTTAACACAGATACGCAGTATTTT. Together with reference TRBV7-9 and TRBJ2-3, the CDR3 gives the full variable domain: DTGVSQNPRHKITKRGQNVTFRCDPISEHNRLYWYRQTLGQGPEFLTYFQNEAQLEKSRLLSDRFSAERPKGSFSTLEIQRTEQGDSAMYLCACDRGFNTDTQYFGPGTRLTVL.

This clone was counted between two and nine times. The chain has TRBV10-2 and TRBJ2-7; 10 nucleotides match TRBD2. The V gene end was trimmed by 5 bases and the J gene end by 5 bases; junction bases not matched to a gene: 18. The CDR3 covers 18 residues. CDR1 WSHSY and CDR2 SAAADI come from the germline V gene. Here the CDR3 reads CASSRSTTSGWAGDEQYF. In DNA, the CDR3 is TGCGCCAGCAGTCGCAGTACGACTAGCGGGTGGGCCGGCGACGAGCAGTACTTC.

V is TRBV4-1 and J is TRBJ2-5; 9 bases agree with TRBD2. This CDR3 comprises 16 residues. The V and J ends lost 4 bases and 4 bases, in that order; junction bases with no gene match: 10. Germline values: CDR1 MGHRA, CDR2 YSYEKL. The CDR3, as DNA: TGCGCCAGCAGCCTCCTGGTCGGACTAGCGTCAGAGACCCAGTACTTC. It specifies CASSLLVGLASETQYF.